A selection of T cell receptor beta chains follows, all from one sample in a study of cytomegalovirus exposure and HLA in healthy donors. Sequencing was performed with immunoSEQ multiplex PCR; in TCRdb, only in-frame clones are kept and a portion is missing. The profile shows approximately 220,000 clones, roughly 80% of them singletons. Sequenced: PBMCs. These receptors originate from a man aged 25 to 45 in good health and CMV-seronegative. The conserved cysteine and the conserved F or W are not part of the CDR3 here. Each record gives: D gene, V gene, J gene, CDR3 protein. The D gene is left open where the match is weak.

D gene: .
V gene: TRBV5-1
J gene: TRBJ1-1
CDR3 protein: ASSLDRENKNTEAF

D gene: TRBD1
V gene: TRBV6-5
J gene: TRBJ2-7
CDR3 protein: ASRTGTGTNEQY

D gene: .
V gene: TRBV7-9
J gene: TRBJ2-5
CDR3 protein: ASSFPQGWVEEQETQY

D gene: .
V gene: TRBV4-3
J gene: TRBJ1-3
CDR3 protein: ASSQGLWGSSGNTIY

D gene: TRBD1
V gene: TRBV28
J gene: TRBJ1-2
CDR3 protein: ASSSPSVPGQGSGT

D gene: .
V gene: TRBV12-5
J gene: TRBJ2-6
CDR3 protein: ASGPLHRAEPGASVLT

D gene: .
V gene: TRBV2
J gene: TRBJ2-7
CDR3 protein: AGGESYEQY

D gene: .
V gene: TRBV7-3
J gene: TRBJ2-2
CDR3 protein: ASSPQGNTGELF

D gene: .
V gene: TRBV28
J gene: TRBJ2-7
CDR3 protein: ASSRTGSYEQY

D gene: .
V gene: TRBV19
J gene: TRBJ2-3
CDR3 protein: ASSFTWETDTQY

D gene: .
V gene: TRBV5-4
J gene: TRBJ2-3
CDR3 protein: ASTRGRTDTQY

D gene: .
V gene: TRBV6-5
J gene: TRBJ2-5
CDR3 protein: ASSYFNRQETQY

D gene: TRBD2
V gene: TRBV5-1
J gene: .
CDR3 protein: ASSRSGGSYEQY

D gene: TRBD2
V gene: TRBV4-1
J gene: TRBJ2-3
CDR3 protein: ASSFLAGPSDTQY

D gene: .
V gene: TRBV29-1
J gene: TRBJ2-1
CDR3 protein: SVLGASPSRF

D gene: .
V gene: TRBV19
J gene: TRBJ2-3
CDR3 protein: ASSRALPDTQY

D gene: TRBD1
V gene: TRBV6-5
J gene: TRBJ2-7
CDR3 protein: ASRVRDRAVEQY

D gene: .
V gene: TRBV7-9
J gene: TRBJ2-7
CDR3 protein: ASSLEGTTSYEQY

D gene: TRBD1
V gene: TRBV28
J gene: TRBJ2-7
CDR3 protein: ASSPPDRSYEQY

D gene: .
V gene: TRBV2
J gene: TRBJ1-4
CDR3 protein: ASRAGYREKLF

D gene: .
V gene: TRBV7-3
J gene: TRBJ2-2
CDR3 protein: ASSLYRGIGELF

D gene: .
V gene: TRBV4-3
J gene: TRBJ1-5
CDR3 protein: ASSQDFGQPQH

D gene: .
V gene: TRBV9
J gene: TRBJ1-1
CDR3 protein: ASSVAAGVNTEAF

D gene: .
V gene: TRBV20-1
J gene: TRBJ2-1
CDR3 protein: SAEGINEQF

D gene: TRBD2
V gene: TRBV28
J gene: TRBJ2-1
CDR3 protein: ASSIWTRASGEQF

D gene: .
V gene: TRBV4-1
J gene: TRBJ1-1
CDR3 protein: ASSQEGPNRANTEAF

D gene: TRBD1
V gene: TRBV4-1
J gene: TRBJ1-2
CDR3 protein: ASSHSTGGGYGYT

D gene: TRBD2
V gene: TRBV10-3
J gene: TRBJ2-3
CDR3 protein: AISGTSGGYTQY

D gene: .
V gene: TRBV19
J gene: TRBJ1-1
CDR3 protein: ASSRSGGYTEAF

D gene: TRBD2
V gene: TRBV30
J gene: TRBJ2-6
CDR3 protein: AWNGVLASGASVLT

D gene: .
V gene: TRBV7-9
J gene: TRBJ2-2
CDR3 protein: ASSSVLERAGELF

D gene: TRBD1
V gene: TRBV9
J gene: TRBJ1-1
CDR3 protein: ASSQGQGLTEAF

D gene: .
V gene: TRBV7-9
J gene: TRBJ1-4
CDR3 protein: ASSHNREMDEKLF

D gene: .
V gene: TRBV11-1
J gene: TRBJ1-2
CDR3 protein: ASSLTTVNYGYT

D gene: TRBD1
V gene: TRBV4-2
J gene: .
CDR3 protein: ASSQEWDSSYEQY

D gene: .
V gene: TRBV10-2
J gene: TRBJ1-4
CDR3 protein: ASSESGRENEKLF

D gene: .
V gene: TRBV7-8
J gene: TRBJ2-3
CDR3 protein: ASSFQGSDTQY

D gene: TRBD2
V gene: TRBV5-6
J gene: TRBJ2-1
CDR3 protein: ASSLVGLAGGPHNEQF

D gene: TRBD2
V gene: TRBV11-2
J gene: TRBJ2-3
CDR3 protein: ASSLDPLRGGTDTQY

D gene: .
V gene: TRBV18
J gene: TRBJ1-1
CDR3 protein: ASSPPGWNTEAF

D gene: .
V gene: TRBV6-5
J gene: .
CDR3 protein: ASQAGLDISYEQY

D gene: TRBD1
V gene: TRBV6-5
J gene: TRBJ1-1
CDR3 protein: ASSYGGRTGGTTF

D gene: TRBD1
V gene: TRBV7-8
J gene: TRBJ1-5
CDR3 protein: ASSSISGTGLLGEPQH

D gene: .
V gene: TRBV19
J gene: TRBJ1-4
CDR3 protein: ASSIFFTDNEKLF

D gene: TRBD2
V gene: TRBV4-2
J gene: TRBJ2-1
CDR3 protein: ASSHGTSGGIDNEQF

D gene: TRBD1
V gene: TRBV28
J gene: TRBJ2-7
CDR3 protein: ASRWTGTGVREQY

D gene: .
V gene: TRBV15
J gene: TRBJ2-4
CDR3 protein: ATSRDGQIQY

D gene: .
V gene: TRBV4-3
J gene: TRBJ2-2
CDR3 protein: ASSQGRGANTGELF

D gene: .
V gene: TRBV27
J gene: TRBJ1-4
CDR3 protein: ASSFTGLREKLF

D gene: TRBD2
V gene: TRBV29-1
J gene: TRBJ2-5
CDR3 protein: SVEGLTSGTDQETQY

D gene: .
V gene: TRBV6-5
J gene: TRBJ1-6
CDR3 protein: ASGYRDSPLH

D gene: TRBD2
V gene: TRBV10-3
J gene: TRBJ2-5
CDR3 protein: AISGIAGGLETQY

D gene: .
V gene: TRBV2
J gene: TRBJ1-6
CDR3 protein: ASSGSSYNSPLH